A single sample gave rise to the 25 T cell receptor beta chains below, sequenced in a study of early T cells in non-severe SARS-CoV-2 infection. TCRdb reanalysed the 5' RACE reads using MiXCR and keeps one entry per CDR3 protein. The table lists 50,000 to 75,000 distinct CDR3 sequences, around 12% of them singletons. The starting material was whole blood, obtained at baseline. These receptors originate from an adult who was a healthcare worker with PCR-confirmed SARS-CoV-2 infection or an uninfected control (not recorded which). The donor label of this sample is uncertain.

This clonotype was picked up a small number of times. V gene TRBV7-2 combines with J gene TRBJ2-5; 13 bases are a match to TRBD2. The CDR3 contains 17 residues. The junction had 11 bases not matched to a gene; V was cut back by 5 bases and J by 5 bases. Germline V gene data show CDR1 as SGHTA and CDR2 as FQGNSA. The CDR3 spells CASSPTWGLAGRETQYF. CDR3 DNA sequence: TGTGCCAGCAGCCCAACTTGGGGACTAGCGGGGAGGGAGACCCAGTACTTC.

This clonotype turned up a few times. CDR3: CASSVLDRGQETQYF. In DNA form, the CDR3 reads TGTGCCAGCAGCGTCCTGGACAGGGGCCAAGAGACCCAGTACTTC. V usage is TRBV9 and J usage is TRBJ2-5; 9 bases match TRBD1. J was trimmed by 1 base and V by 2 bases; bases with no gene match: 3. This CDR3 is built from 15 residues. The germline V gene has CDR1 SGDLS and CDR2 YYNGEE.

This clonotype was recorded at least ten times. The chain couples TRBV6-2 or TRBV6-3 to TRBJ2-4; D not resolved. The V and J ends lost 7 bases and 6 bases respectively, with 19 bases between them. This CDR3 has 15 amino acids. Looked up from germline, CDR1 is MNHEY and CDR2 is SVGEGT. CDR3 DNA sequence: TGTGCCAGCAAAGTGGGGTTGAGTGGGCCAAACATTCAGTACTTC. Its protein is CASKVGLSGPNIQYF.

This clonotype was detected many times. The V call is TRBV24-1, the J call TRBJ2-1, with 10 bases matching TRBD1. The CDR3 extends over 16 amino acids. Germline V gene lookup returns CDR1 KGHDR and CDR2 SFDVKD. The junction had 5 bases not matched to a gene; V was cut back by 4 bases and J by 3 bases. In nucleotides, the CDR3 is TGTGCCACCAGTGAAGAGGGACAGGGGAACTACAATGAGCAGTTCTTC. Protein: CATSEEGQGNYNEQFF.

This clonotype was counted a few times. The chain carries TRBV7-3 and TRBJ2-3, with D maybe TRBD1 (5 bases). The CDR3 is 15 amino acids. V was shortened by 3 bases and J by 1 base, with 11 bases between the two germline ends. The germline V gene encodes CDR1 SGHTA and CDR2 FQGTGA. The CDR3 DNA is TGTGCCAGCAGCTTCGGCAGGGCCGGCACAGATACGCAGTATTTT. Translating gives CASSFGRAGTDTQYF. Full variable domain (remainder filled in from reference TRBV7-3 and TRBJ2-3): GAGVSQTPSNKVTEKGKYVELRCDPISGHTALYWYRQSLGQGPEFLIYFQGTGAADDSGLPNDRFFAVRPEGSVSTLKIQRTERGDSAVYLCASSFGRAGTDTQYFGPGTRLTVL.

For this clonotype: At one end, the junction sequence differs from germline, possibly due to a read error. The chain employs TRBV20-1 and TRBJ2-1; 7 bases agree with TRBD2. CDR1 DFQATT and CDR2 SNEGSKA come from the germline V gene (reference sequence). The CDR3 is 14 amino acids. CDR3 in amino acids: CSARDRGVYNEQSF. The CDR3 DNA reads as TGCAGTGCTAGAGATCGGGGGGTATACAATGAGCAGTCCTTC.

This clonotype was seen a few times. J is TRBJ2-7 and V is TRBV5-1; possibly TRBD1 or TRBD2 for D (5 bases each). Germline V gene lookup returns CDR1 SGHRS and CDR2 YFSETQ. V lost 1 base and J lost 3, with 17 bases in between. This CDR3 has 16 residues. The CDR3 nucleotides are TGCGCCAGCAGCTTGACCGGGACGACGGTTGGCTACGAGCAGTACGTC. This gives the protein CASSLTGTTVGYEQYV.

This clonotype was counted between two and nine times. The V gene is TRBV12-5, the J gene TRBJ2-2, with D tentatively TRBD2 (6 bases). V was trimmed by 0 bases and J by 0 bases, leaving 11 bases between them. CDR3 length: 17 residues. Looked up from germline, CDR1 is LGHNT and CDR2 is FRNRAP. In nucleotides, the CDR3 is TGTGCTAGTGGTTTGGTACTTGGGGGGACGAACACCGGGGAGCTGTTTTTT. Residues: CASGLVLGGTNTGELFF. Combining the CDR3 with reference TRBV12-5 and TRBJ2-2 gives the whole variable domain DARVTQTPRHKVTEMGQEVTMRCQPILGHNTVFWYRQTMMQGLELLAYFRNRAPLDDSGMPKDRFSAEMPDATLATLKIQPSEPRDSAVYFCASGLVLGGTNTGELFFGEGSRLTVL.

This clonotype was observed a handful of times. This rearrangement joins TRBV24-1 to TRBJ1-2; D is unclear. The V gene's germline CDR1 is KGHDR and CDR2 SFDVKD. Trimming shortened V by 3 bases and J by 6 bases, and 16 bases separated the two germline ends. The CDR3 has 15 residues. The CDR3 region has the DNA TGTGCCACCAGTGATCCCAATTTACATCCCAATGGCTACACCTTC. The encoded protein is CATSDPNLHPNGYTF.

This clonotype came up many times. The chain's CDR3 is CASSLWTGSDNEQFF. CDR3 DNA sequence: TGTGCCAGCAGCTTGTGGACAGGGTCGGACAATGAGCAGTTCTTC. The chain joins TRBV7-9 to TRBJ2-1, with TRBD1 matching 8 bases. The V gene end was trimmed by 3 bases and the J gene end by 5 bases; junction bases not matched to a gene: 6. The CDR3 has 15 amino acids. In germline, CDR1 is SEHNR, CDR2 FQNEAQ (reference sequence). The entire variable domain, with the rest obtained from reference TRBV7-9 and TRBJ2-1, is as follows: DTGVSQNPRHKITKRGQNVTFRCDPISEHNRLYWYRQTLGQGPEFLTYFQNEAQLEKSRLLSDRFSAERPKGSFSTLEIQRTEQGDSAMYLCASSLWTGSDNEQFFGPGTRLTVL.

The chain has TRBV29-1 and TRBJ2-1; 8 positions match TRBD2. The CDR3 sequence is 14 residues long. V lost 6 bases, J lost 7 bases, and 11 bases stayed unmatched. Germline CDR1 reads SQVTM; CDR2 reads ANQGSEA. CDR3 sequence reads: CSVIRGGRNNEQFF. The DNA of the CDR3 is TGCAGCGTGATACGGGGGGGCCGTAATAATGAGCAGTTCTTC.

This clonotype was counted ten times or more. V gene TRBV11-2 combines with J gene TRBJ2-3; TRBD2 is a possible D gene (5 bases). The CDR3 is made up of 12 amino acids. V lost 9 bases, J lost 3 bases, and 10 bases lay in between. Germline CDR1 SGHAT, CDR2 FQNNGV. CDR3 loop: CASSPGTDTQYF. CDR3 nucleotides: TGTGCCAGTTCCCCGGGGACAGATACGCAGTATTTT.

The chain uses TRBV7-8 and TRBJ2-7; no clear D. Germline CDR1 reads SGHVS; CDR2 reads FQNEAQ. This CDR3 contains 15 residues. The germline V and J ends were trimmed by 5 bases and 2 bases, with 16 bases remaining between them. The CDR3 loop is CASSLLANAAYEQYV. The CDR3 DNA reads as TGTGCCAGCAGCCTTCTGGCGAACGCTGCCTACGAGCAGTACGTC.

V is TRBV5-8 and J is TRBJ1-5; tentative D call: TRBD1 (6 bases). The CDR3 runs to 18 residues. V lost 2 bases and J lost 4, with 22 bases in between. The germline V gene has CDR1 SGHTS and CDR2 YDEGEE. The CDR3 DNA reads as TGTGCCAGCAGCTTTAGGACAGTAGTTTTGAACACGAATCAGCCCCAGCATTTT. Translated, it gives CASSFRTVVLNTNQPQHF.

This clonotype was observed at least ten times. The CDR3 coding sequence is TGTGCCAGCAGGGCCGGGGAGGCGCCAAGGACTGAAGCTTTCTTT. Translating it yields CASRAGEAPRTEAFF. This rearrangement joins TRBV6-1 to TRBJ1-1, with unresolved D. V lost 6 bases and J lost 5, with 19 bases in between. There are 15 residues in the CDR3. Germline CDR1 is MNHNS and CDR2 is SASEGT.

The sample holds many counts of this clonotype. The chain employs TRBV27 and TRBJ1-2, with unresolved D. V lost 4 bases and J lost 4, with 13 bases in between. Germline CDR1 is MNHEY and CDR2 is SMNVEV (reference sequence). The CDR3 runs to 14 residues. CDR3 loop: CASSSATEFYGYTF. CDR3 DNA sequence: TGTGCCAGCAGTTCGGCAACAGAGTTCTATGGCTACACCTTC.

The chain couples TRBV5-1 to TRBJ1-1; 8 bases match TRBD1. Germline V gene lookup returns CDR1 SGHRS and CDR2 YFSETQ. This CDR3 has 17 amino acids. V lost 4 bases, J lost 4 bases, and 15 bases stayed unmatched. The CDR3, as DNA: TGCGCCAGCAGCGCAAATAAATACCGGGACAGGCCCACTGAAGCTTTCTTT. Its translation is CASSANKYRDRPTEAFF.

This clonotype was recorded at least ten times. The rearrangement links TRBV11-2 to TRBJ1-2; the D gene is possibly TRBD1 (6 bases). V shed 5 bases and J shed 4 bases, with 14 bases lying between them. The CDR3 length is 14 residues. The germline V gene encodes CDR1 SGHAT and CDR2 FQNNGV. The DNA of the CDR3 is TGTGCCAGCAGCCAGAAACAGGGTGGCTATGGCTACACCTTC. Protein product: CASSQKQGGYGYTF.

V usage is TRBV2 and J usage is TRBJ2-3; D is ambiguous. Germline V gene data show CDR1 as SNHLY and CDR2 as FYNNEI. Trimming stripped 1 base from V and 0 bases from J, with 11 bases between. This CDR3 comprises 16 residues. CDR3 nucleotide sequence: TGTGCCAGCAGTGAAGATTTGACGGATAGCACAGATACGCAGTATTTT. It is translated as CASSEDLTDSTDTQYF. The variable domain in full, completed from reference TRBV2 and TRBJ2-3, reads EPEVTQTPSHQVTQMGQEVILRCVPISNHLYFYWYRQILGQKVEFLVSFYNNEISEKSEIFDDQFSVERPDGSNFTLKIRSTKLEDSAMYFCASSEDLTDSTDTQYFGPGTRLTVL.

This clonotype was detected ten times or more. The chain is built from TRBV7-2 and TRBJ2-7; TRBD2 matches 8 bases. This CDR3 region has 18 residues. The V and J ends lost 4 bases and 2 bases, in that order; junction bases with no gene match: 16. Looked up from germline, CDR1 is SGHTA and CDR2 is FQGNSA. The CDR3 is CASSYKTGTSGGAYEQYV. The CDR3 nucleotides are TGTGCCAGCAGCTACAAAACCGGGACTAGTGGCGGGGCCTACGAGCAGTACGTC.

The V and J genes are TRBV24-1 and TRBJ2-3; D might be TRBD1 (6 bases). Trimming removed 4 bases from V and 3 bases from J, with 16 bases in between. The germline CDR1 and CDR2 sequences are KGHDR and SFDVKD. CDR3 length: 16 residues. CDR3 sequence: CATSDPTPGVTDTQYF. DNA of the CDR3: TGTGCCACCAGTGACCCTACACCAGGGGTGACAGATACGCAGTATTTT.

This clonotype showed up many times. The V call is TRBV6-1, the J call TRBJ2-7; 9 bases line up with TRBD1. The CDR3 extends over 15 amino acids. Germline trimming cut 4 bases from V and 0 bases from J; bases unmatched to any gene: 4. The germline CDR1 and CDR2 sequences are MNHNS and SASEGT. The CDR3, as DNA: TGTGCCAGCAGTGCCCAGACAGGGGGCTCCTACGAGCAGTACGTC. This translates into CASSAQTGGSYEQYV.

This clonotype was counted ten times or more. J is TRBJ1-2 and V is TRBV7-9, with unresolved D. Per the germline V gene, CDR1 is SEHNR and CDR2 is FQNEAQ (reference sequence). The CDR3 runs to 14 residues. V dropped 2 bases and J dropped 5 bases, with 12 bases sitting between them. The CDR3 sequence is CASSLTLSLYGYTF. CDR3 DNA: TGTGCCAGCAGCTTAACGCTCAGCCTTTATGGCTACACCTTC. Drawing the rest from reference TRBV7-9 and TRBJ1-2, the complete variable domain is DTGVSQNPRHKITKRGQNVTFRCDPISEHNRLYWYRQTLGQGPEFLTYFQNEAQLEKSRLLSDRFSAERPKGSFSTLEIQRTEQGDSAMYLCASSLTLSLYGYTFGSGTRLTVV.

Ten or more counts support this clonotype. The chain recombines TRBV25-1 with TRBJ2-3; D perhaps matches TRBD2 (5 bases). The CDR3 is 16 amino acids. Germline V gives CDR1 MGHDK, CDR2 SYGVNS. V was trimmed by 3 bases and J by 1 base, leaving 14 bases between them. The DNA for the CDR3 is TGTGCCAGCAGTGAGACTAAGCTCTTGGGCACAGATACGCAGTATTTT. As protein: CASSETKLLGTDTQYF.

This chain's CDR3 is CASSFLGTVEAFF. In DNA form, the CDR3 reads TGTGCCAGCAGTTTTCTTGGTACGGTTGAAGCTTTCTTT. V is TRBV28 and J is TRBJ1-1; D not resolved. The CDR3 is 13 residues long. Germline V gene sequence: CDR1 MDHEN, CDR2 SYDVKM. V lost 3 bases and J 7 bases, leaving 12 bases between the germline ends.